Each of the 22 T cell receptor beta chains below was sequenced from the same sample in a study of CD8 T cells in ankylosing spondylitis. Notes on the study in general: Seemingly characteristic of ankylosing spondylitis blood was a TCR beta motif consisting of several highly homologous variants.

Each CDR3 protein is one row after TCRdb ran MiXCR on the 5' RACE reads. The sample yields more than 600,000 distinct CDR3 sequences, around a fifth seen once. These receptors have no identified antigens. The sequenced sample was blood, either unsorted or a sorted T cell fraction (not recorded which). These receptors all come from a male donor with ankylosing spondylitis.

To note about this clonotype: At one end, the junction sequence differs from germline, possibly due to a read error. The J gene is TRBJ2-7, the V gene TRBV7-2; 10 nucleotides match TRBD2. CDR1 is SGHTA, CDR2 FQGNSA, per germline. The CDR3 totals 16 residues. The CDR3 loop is CASSLASGGITYEQHF. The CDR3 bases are TGTGCCAGCAGCTTAGCTAGCGGGGGGATTACCTACGAGCAGCACTTC.

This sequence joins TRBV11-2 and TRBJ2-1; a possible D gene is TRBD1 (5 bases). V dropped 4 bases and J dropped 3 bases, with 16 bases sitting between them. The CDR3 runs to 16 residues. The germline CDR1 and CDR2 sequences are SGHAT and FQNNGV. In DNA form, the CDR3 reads TGTGCCAGCAGCTCCAGGGCGGAACTTTTCTACAATGAGCAGTTCTTC. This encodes CASSSRAELFYNEQFF.

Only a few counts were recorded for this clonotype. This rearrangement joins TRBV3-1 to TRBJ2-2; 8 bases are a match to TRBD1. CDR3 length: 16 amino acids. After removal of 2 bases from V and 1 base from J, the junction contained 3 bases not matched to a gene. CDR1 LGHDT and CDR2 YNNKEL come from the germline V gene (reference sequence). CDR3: CASSQRTGGNTGELFF. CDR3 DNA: TGTGCCAGCAGCCAACGCACAGGGGGGAACACCGGGGAGCTGTTTTTT.

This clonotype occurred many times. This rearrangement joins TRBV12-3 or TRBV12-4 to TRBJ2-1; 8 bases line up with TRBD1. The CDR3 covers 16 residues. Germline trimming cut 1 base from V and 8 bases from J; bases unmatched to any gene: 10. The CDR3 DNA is TGTGCCAGCAGTTTAGGGAGGACAGGGATCCTGGATGAGCAGTTCTTC. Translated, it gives CASSLGRTGILDEQFF.

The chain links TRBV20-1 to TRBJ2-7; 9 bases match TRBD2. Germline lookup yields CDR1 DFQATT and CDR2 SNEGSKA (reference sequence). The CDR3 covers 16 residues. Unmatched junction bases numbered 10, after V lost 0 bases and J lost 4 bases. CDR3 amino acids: CSARDQVGTSRYEQYF. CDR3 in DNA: TGCAGTGCTAGAGATCAAGTTGGGACTAGCAGATACGAGCAGTACTTC.

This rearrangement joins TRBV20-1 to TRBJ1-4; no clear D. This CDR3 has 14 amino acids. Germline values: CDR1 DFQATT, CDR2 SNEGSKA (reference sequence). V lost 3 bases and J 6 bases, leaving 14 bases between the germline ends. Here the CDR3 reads CSASEALGDEKLFF. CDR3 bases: TGCAGTGCTAGTGAGGCACTGGGAGATGAAAAACTGTTTTTT.

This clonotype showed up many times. CDR3 coding DNA: TGTGCCAGCAGGTTCGGGGCGGGGTCCTACAATGAGCAGTTCTTC. Translating it yields CASRFGAGSYNEQFF. The rearrangement uses TRBV12-3 or TRBV12-4 and TRBJ2-1; the D gene is possibly TRBD2 (6 bases). The CDR3 extends over 15 amino acids. V lost 6 bases and J lost 1, with 13 bases in between.

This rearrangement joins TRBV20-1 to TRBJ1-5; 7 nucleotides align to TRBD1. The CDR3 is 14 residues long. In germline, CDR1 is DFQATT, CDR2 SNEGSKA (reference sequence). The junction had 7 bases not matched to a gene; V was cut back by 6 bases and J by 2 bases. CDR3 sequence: CSAVGGYRNQPQHF. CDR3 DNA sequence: TGCAGTGCGGTAGGGGGCTATCGCAATCAGCCCCAGCATTTT.

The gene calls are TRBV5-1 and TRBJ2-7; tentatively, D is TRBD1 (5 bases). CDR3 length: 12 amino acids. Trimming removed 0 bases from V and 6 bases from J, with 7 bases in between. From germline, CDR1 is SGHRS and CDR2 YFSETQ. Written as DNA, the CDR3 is TGCGCCAGCAGCTTGGGGGGCACCGAGCAGTACTTC. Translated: CASSLGGTEQYF.

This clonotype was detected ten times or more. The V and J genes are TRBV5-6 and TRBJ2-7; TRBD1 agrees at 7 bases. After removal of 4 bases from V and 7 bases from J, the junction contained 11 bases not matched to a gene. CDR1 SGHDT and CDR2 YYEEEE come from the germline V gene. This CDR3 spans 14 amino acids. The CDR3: CASSPPSYRGEQYF. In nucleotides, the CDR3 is TGTGCCAGCAGCCCACCGAGTTACAGGGGAGAGCAGTACTTC. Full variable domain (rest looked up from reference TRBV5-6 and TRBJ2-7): DAGVTQSPTHLIKTRGQQVTLRCSPKSGHDTVSWYQQALGQGPQFIFQYYEEEERQRGNFPDRFSGHQFPNYSSELNVNALLLGDSALYLCASSPPSYRGEQYFGPGTRLTVT.

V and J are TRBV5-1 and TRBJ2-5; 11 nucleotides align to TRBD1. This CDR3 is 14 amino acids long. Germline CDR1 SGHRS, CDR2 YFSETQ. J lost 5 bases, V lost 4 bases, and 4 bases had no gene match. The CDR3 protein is CASSGTGGIETQYF. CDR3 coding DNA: TGCGCCAGCAGCGGGACAGGGGGGATCGAGACCCAGTACTTC.

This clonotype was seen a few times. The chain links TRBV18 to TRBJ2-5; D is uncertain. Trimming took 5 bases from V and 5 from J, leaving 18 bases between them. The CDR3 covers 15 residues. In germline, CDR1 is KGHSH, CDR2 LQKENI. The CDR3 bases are TGTGCCAGCTCATCCTCGAACCTAGGATCGGAGACCCAGTACTTC. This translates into CASSSSNLGSETQYF.

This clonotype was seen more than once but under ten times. CDR3 sequence (DNA): TGCAGTGCTATGTCAGTAGCCAAAAACATTCAGTACTTC. This encodes CSAMSVAKNIQYF. This rearrangement joins TRBV20-1 to TRBJ2-4; no firm D call. Germline V gene sequence: CDR1 DFQATT, CDR2 SNEGSKA (reference sequence). Trimming took off 4 bases at V and 0 bases at J, with 7 bases between the two ends. This CDR3 region has 13 residues.

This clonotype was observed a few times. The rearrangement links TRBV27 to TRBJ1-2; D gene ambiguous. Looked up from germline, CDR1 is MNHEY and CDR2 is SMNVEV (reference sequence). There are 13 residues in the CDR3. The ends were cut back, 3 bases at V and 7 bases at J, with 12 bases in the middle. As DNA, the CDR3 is TGTGCCAGCAGTTTTAGCCAGGCGGCTGGCTACACCTTC. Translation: CASSFSQAAGYTF.

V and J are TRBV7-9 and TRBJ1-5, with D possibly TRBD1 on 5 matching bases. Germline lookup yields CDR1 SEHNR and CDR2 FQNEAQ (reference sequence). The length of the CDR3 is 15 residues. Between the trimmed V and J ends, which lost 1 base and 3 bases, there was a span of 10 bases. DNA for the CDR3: TGTGCCAGCAGCTTAGATGGCAGGGACAATCAGCCCCAGCATTTT. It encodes CASSLDGRDNQPQHF.

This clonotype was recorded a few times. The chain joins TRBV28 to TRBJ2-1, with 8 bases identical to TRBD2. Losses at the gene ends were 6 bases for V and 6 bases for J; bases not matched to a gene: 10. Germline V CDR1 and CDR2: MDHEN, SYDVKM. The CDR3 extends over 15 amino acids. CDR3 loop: CASSMPGLVSNEQFF. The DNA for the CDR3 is TGTGCCAGCAGCATGCCGGGACTAGTTTCCAATGAGCAGTTCTTC.

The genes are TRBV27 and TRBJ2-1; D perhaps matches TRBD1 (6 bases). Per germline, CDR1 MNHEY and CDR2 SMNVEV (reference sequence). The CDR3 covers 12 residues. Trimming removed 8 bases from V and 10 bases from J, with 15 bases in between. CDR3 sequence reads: CASGYRVGEQFF. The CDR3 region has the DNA TGTGCCAGCGGATACAGGGTAGGGGAGCAGTTCTTC.

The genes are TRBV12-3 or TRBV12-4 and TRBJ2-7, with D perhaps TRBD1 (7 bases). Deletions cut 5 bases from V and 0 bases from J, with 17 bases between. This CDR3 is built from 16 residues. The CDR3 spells CASSASRGTVSYEQYF. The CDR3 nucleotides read TGTGCCAGCAGTGCCTCTCGGGGGACAGTCTCCTACGAGCAGTACTTC.

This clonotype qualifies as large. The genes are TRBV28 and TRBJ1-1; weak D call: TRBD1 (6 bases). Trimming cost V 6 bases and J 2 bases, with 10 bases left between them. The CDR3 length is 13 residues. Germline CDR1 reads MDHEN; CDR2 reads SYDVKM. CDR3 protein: CASSSTGNTEAFF. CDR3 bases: TGTGCCAGCAGCTCGACAGGAAACACTGAAGCTTTCTTT. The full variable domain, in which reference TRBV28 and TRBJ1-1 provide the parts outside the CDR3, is DVKVTQSSRYLVKRTGEKVFLECVQDMDHENMFWYRQDPGLGLRLIYFSYDVKMKEKGDIPEGYSVSREKKERFSLILESASTNQTSMYLCASSSTGNTEAFFGQGTRLTVV.

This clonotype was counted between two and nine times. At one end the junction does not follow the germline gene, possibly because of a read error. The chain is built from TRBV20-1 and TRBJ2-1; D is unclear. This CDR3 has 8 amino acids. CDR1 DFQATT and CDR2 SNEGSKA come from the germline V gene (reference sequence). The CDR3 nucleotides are TGCAGTGCCGGCAGTCTGTTTTTC. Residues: CSAGSLFF.

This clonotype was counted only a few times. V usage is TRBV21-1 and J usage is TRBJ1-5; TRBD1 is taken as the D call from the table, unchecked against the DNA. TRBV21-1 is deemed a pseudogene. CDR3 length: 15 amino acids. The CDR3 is CASSSKDRDNQPQHF. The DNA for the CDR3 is TGTGCCAGCAGCTCAAAAGACAGAGACAATCAGCCCCAGCATTTT.

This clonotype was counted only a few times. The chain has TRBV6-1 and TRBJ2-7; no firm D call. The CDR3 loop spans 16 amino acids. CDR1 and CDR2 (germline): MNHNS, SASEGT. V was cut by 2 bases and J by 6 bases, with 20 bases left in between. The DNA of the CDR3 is TGTGCCAGCAGTGAAACCCGGACGGCGATTTTGCGCGAGCAGTACTTC. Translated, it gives CASSETRTAILREQYF.